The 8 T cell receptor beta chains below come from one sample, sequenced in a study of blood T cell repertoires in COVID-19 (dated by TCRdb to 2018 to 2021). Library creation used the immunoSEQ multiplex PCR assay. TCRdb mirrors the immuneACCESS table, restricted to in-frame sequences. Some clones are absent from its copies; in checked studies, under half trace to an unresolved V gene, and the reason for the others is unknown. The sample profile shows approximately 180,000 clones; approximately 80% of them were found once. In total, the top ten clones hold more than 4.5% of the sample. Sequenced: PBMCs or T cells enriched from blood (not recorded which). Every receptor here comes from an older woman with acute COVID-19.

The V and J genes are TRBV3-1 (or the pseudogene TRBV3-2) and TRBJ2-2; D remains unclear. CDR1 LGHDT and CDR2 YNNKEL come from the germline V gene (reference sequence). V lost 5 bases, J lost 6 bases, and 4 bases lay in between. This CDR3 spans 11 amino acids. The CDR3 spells CASSSAGELFF. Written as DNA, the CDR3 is TGTGCCAGCAGCTCAGCCGGGGAGCTGTTTTTT.

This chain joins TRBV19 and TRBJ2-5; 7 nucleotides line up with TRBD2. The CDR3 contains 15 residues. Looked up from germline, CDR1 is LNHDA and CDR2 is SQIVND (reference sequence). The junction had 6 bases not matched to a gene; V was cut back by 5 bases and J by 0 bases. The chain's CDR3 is CASSQSGENQETQYF. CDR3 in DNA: TGTGCCAGTAGTCAAAGCGGGGAAAACCAAGAGACCCAGTACTTC.

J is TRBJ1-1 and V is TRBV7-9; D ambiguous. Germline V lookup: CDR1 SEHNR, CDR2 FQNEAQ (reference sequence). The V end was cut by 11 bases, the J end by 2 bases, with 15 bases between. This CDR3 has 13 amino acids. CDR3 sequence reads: CAPTTAGNTEAFF. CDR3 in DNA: TGTGCCCCAACCACGGCAGGAAACACTGAAGCTTTCTTT.

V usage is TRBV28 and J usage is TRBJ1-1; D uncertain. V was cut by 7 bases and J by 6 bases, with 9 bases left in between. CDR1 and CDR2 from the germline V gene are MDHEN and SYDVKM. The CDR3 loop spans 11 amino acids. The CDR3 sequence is CASKRSSEAFF. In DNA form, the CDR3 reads TGTGCCAGCAAGAGGAGTTCTGAAGCTTTCTTT.

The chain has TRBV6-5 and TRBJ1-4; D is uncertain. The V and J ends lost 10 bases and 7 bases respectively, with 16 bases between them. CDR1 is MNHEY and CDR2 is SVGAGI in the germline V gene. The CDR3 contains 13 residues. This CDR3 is CANRPDGVEKLFF. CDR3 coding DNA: TGTGCCAACCGACCCGACGGGGTTGAAAAACTGTTTTTT.

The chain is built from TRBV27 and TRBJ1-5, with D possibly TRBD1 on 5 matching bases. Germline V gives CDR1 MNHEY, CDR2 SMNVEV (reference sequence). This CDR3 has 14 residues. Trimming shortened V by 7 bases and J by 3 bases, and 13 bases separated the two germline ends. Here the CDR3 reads CASKEGQPNQPQHF. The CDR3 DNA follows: TGTGCCAGCAAGGAGGGGCAGCCCAATCAGCCCCAGCATTTT.

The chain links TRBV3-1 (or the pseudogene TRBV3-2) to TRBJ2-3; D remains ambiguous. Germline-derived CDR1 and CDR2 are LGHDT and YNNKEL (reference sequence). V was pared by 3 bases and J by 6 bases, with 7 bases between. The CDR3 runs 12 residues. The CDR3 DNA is TGTGCCAGCAGCCACTTTCCCGATACGCAGTATTTT. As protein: CASSHFPDTQYF.

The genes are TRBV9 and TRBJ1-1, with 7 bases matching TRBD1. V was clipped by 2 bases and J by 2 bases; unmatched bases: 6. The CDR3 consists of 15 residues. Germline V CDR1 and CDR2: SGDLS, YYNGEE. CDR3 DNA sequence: TGTGCCAGCAGCGTGTTGCAGGGGGTTAACACTGAAGCTTTCTTT. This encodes CASSVLQGVNTEAFF.